This T cell receptor (beta chain) was captured by sequencing in a study of graft-versus-host responses after intestinal transplantation. Study-wide results and caveats: GvH clones were found in recipient marrow; some appeared first in ileum or blood.

V was pared by 5 bases and J by 3 bases, with 8 bases between. Germline V lookup: CDR1 LNHDA, CDR2 SQIVND (reference sequence). The CDR3 has 13 residues. This clone turned up a few times. No antigen is known for it. The assay was immunoSEQ multiplex PCR, and TCRdb's table has in-frame clones only and misses some. The repertoire holds 90,000 to 150,000 clones, 85% to 95% seen once, with around 0.12% in the top ten. The sequencing here drew on unstimulated CD4+ T cells sorted from spleen or lymph node cells, taken before intestinal transplant. J is TRBJ1-3 and V is TRBV19; D might be TRBD1 (5 bases). This sequence was found in a human donor who received an intestinal transplant. Written as DNA, the CDR3 is TGTGCCAGTAGTTTACAGGTTGGAAACACCATATATTTT. It encodes CASSLQVGNTIYF. Together with reference TRBV19 and TRBJ1-3, the CDR3 gives the full variable domain: DGGITQSPKYLFRKEGQNVTLSCEQNLNHDAMYWYRQDPGQGLRLIYYSQIVNDFQKGDIAEGYSVSREKKESFPLTVTSAQKNPTAFYLCASSLQVGNTIYFGEGSWLTVV.